The following is a T cell receptor beta chain sequence with its context. As originally analysed: Counts of nucleated cells, estimated from reference gene primer amplification, were obtained. Here immunoSEQ multiplex PCR was the method, and the copy in TCRdb shows in-frame clones only, minus some. That table gives V, J and clone size, and the DNA gave D and trimming. This sample yields around 40,000 clones, of which 85% to 90% are seen a single time; about 24% belongs to the top ten. These data belong to a study of blood T cell repertoires in COVID-19. About the study: The study drew acute and convalescent COVID-19 samples from the United States, Italy and Spain.

V shed 0 bases and J shed 3 bases, with 9 bases lying between them. The CDR3 is made up of 14 amino acids. Germline-derived CDR1 and CDR2 are SGDLS and YYNGEE. This TCR was sampled from a man in his fifties with active or convalescent COVID-19. The chain recombines TRBV9 with TRBJ1-1; D possibly corresponds to TRBD1 (5 bases). The sequencing input was peripheral blood. The CDR3 region is CASSVDVGDTEAFF. The CDR3 coding sequence is TGTGCCAGCAGCGTAGATGTAGGGGACACTGAAGCTTTCTTT. Full variable domain (outside the CDR3, taken from reference TRBV9 and TRBJ1-1): DSGVTQTPKHLITATGQRVTLRCSPRSGDLSVYWYQQSLDQGLQFLIQYYNGEERAKGNILERFSAQQFPDLHSELNLSSLELGDSALYFCASSVDVGDTEAFFGQGTRLTVV.